The present T cell receptor beta chain was sequenced within a study of CD8 T cells in ankylosing spondylitis. Findings and caveats of the study: CD8+ disease-linked clones were present at relatively low frequencies in blood. Significantly higher representation of disease-linked clones was reported for matched ankylosing spondylitis synovial fluid.

At least ten counts were recorded for this clonotype. Its cognate antigen is unknown. A quantitative 5'-RACE method, one with molecular barcodes, was used to make TCR beta libraries. TCRdb redid the calling of the 5' RACE reads with MiXCR, one entry per CDR3 protein. The data hold roughly 200,000 distinct CDR3 sequences, with roughly 26% observed a single time. Germline lookup yields CDR1 SQVTM and CDR2 ANQGSEA. V dropped 4 bases and J dropped 0 bases, with 7 bases sitting between them. This CDR3 is built from 13 residues. This TCR came from a male donor with ankylosing spondylitis or in good health (not recorded which). The J gene is TRBJ1-3, the V gene TRBV29-1; D is undetermined. The specimen sequenced was blood, either unsorted or a sorted T cell fraction (not recorded which). The chain's CDR3 is CSVAFLSGNTIYF. For the CDR3, the DNA is TGCAGCGTTGCATTCCTCTCTGGAAACACCATATATTTT.